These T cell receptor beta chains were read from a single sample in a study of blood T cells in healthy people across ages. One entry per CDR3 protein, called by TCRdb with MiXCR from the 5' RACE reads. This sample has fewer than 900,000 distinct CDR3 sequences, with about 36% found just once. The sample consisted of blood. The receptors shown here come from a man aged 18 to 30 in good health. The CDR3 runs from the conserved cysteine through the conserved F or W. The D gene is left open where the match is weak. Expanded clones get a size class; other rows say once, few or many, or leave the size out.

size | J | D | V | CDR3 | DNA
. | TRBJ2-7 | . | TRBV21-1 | CASSGTCGVSYEQYF | TGTGCCAGCAGCGGGACCTGCGGGGTATCCTACGAGCAGTACTTC
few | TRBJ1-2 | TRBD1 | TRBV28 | CASSLTLWGQLLDGYTF | TGTGCCAGCAGTTTAACCCTCTGGGGACAGCTACTAGACGGCTACACCTTC
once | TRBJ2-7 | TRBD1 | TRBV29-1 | CSGGTGGYEQYF | TGCAGCGGGGGGACAGGGGGCTACGAGCAGTACTTC
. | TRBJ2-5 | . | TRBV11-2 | CASSLRVAGRIREQYF | TGTGCCAGCAGCTTACGGGTGGCCGGACGTATTAGGGAGCAGTACTTC
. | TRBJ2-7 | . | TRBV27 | CATPGGCEQYF | TGTGCCACCCCGGGCGGTTGCGAGCAGTACTTC
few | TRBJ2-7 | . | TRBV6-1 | CASRPQEAVYEQYF | TGTGCCAGCAGGCCACAGGAGGCTGTCTACGAGCAGTACTTC
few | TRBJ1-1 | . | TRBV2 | CASSEAIQNTEAFF | TGTGCCAGCAGTGAGGCCATTCAGAACACTGAAGCTTTCTTT
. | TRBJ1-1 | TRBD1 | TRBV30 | CAWSPDRMNTEAFF | TGTGCCTGGAGTCCGGACAGGATGAACACTGAAGCTTTCTTT
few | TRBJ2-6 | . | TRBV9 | CASSAPINPSGANVLTF | TGTGCCAGCAGCGCACCGATTAACCCCTCTGGGGCCAACGTCCTGACTTTC
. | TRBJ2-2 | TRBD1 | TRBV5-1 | CASSLEGGRGELFF | TGCGCCAGCAGCTTGGAAGGGGGCCGAGGGGAGCTGTTTTTT
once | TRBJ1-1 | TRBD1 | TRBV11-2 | CASSLSPDRIEAFF | TGTGCCAGCAGCTTATCCCCGGACAGGATTGAAGCTTTCTTT
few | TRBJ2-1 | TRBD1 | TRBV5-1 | CASSLRGHNEQFF | TGCGCCAGCAGCTTAAGGGGGCACAATGAGCAGTTCTTC
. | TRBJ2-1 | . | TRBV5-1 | CASSRLPEGFVYNEQFF | TGCGCCAGCAGCCGCCTCCCCGAGGGGTTCGTCTACAATGAGCAGTTCTTC
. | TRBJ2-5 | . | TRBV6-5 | CASSDSVQQETQYF | TGTGCCAGCAGTGACTCGGTCCAGCAAGAGACCCAGTACTTC